This TCR beta chain emerged from a study of blood T cells in healthy people across ages. V lost 7 bases and J lost 2; bases outside the gene matches: 3. Germline lookup yields CDR1 SGHRS and CDR2 YFSETQ. This CDR3 contains 13 residues. PCR was performed a second time for 7 to 11 cycles using a sample-barcoded 5' primer and a J-beta primer mix. TCRdb re-called the 5' RACE reads through MiXCR, storing one row per CDR3 protein. The repertoire includes some 560,000 distinct CDR3 sequences, about 26% of them detected once, and roughly 3.5% sits in the top ten. This clonotype was detected a few times. Separately, the same data were catalogued under a study of T cells of mothers and their children. From that report: Biologically related mothers and children overlapped slightly more than unrelated pairs, a non-significant difference.

The chain links TRBV5-1 to TRBJ2-1; 7 bases map to TRBD2. Sample: blood. This receptor was identified in a boy aged 2 to 10 in good health. Here the CDR3 DNA reads TGCGCCAGCGTTGGGACTACCTACAATGAGCAGTTCTTC. Translated, it gives CASVGTTYNEQFF.